This entry lists 27 T cell receptor beta chains sequenced from one sample in a study of cytomegalovirus exposure and HLA in healthy donors. Primers for the PCR totalled 60 Vbeta and 13 Jbeta. TCRdb's copy holds only in-frame clones and misses some; the assay was immunoSEQ multiplex PCR. The table lists some 100,000 clones, roughly four fifths of them singletons. Sequenced input: PBMCs. The receptor set was obtained from a male donor in good health and CMV-seropositive.

This chain links TRBV9 with TRBJ1-1, with TRBD1 matching over 8 bases. V was pared by 3 bases and J by 11 bases, with 6 bases of the junction left unmatched. The germline CDR1 and CDR2 sequences are SGDLS and YYNGEE. The CDR3 loop spans 12 amino acids. CDR3 sequence: CASSASGGDAFF. CDR3 in DNA: TGTGCCAGCAGCGCGTCAGGGGGCGACGCTTTCTTT.

This clone was recorded only once. The V gene is TRBV11-2, the J gene TRBJ2-5; D is unresolved. V lost 0 bases, J lost 2 bases, and 10 bases lay in between. CDR3 length: 15 residues. Germline lookup yields CDR1 SGHAT and CDR2 FQNNGV. The CDR3 region is CASSLDRNYQETQYF. Here the CDR3 DNA reads TGTGCCAGCAGCTTAGACAGGAATTATCAAGAGACCCAGTACTTC.

The chain couples TRBV19 to TRBJ1-2, with 12 bases that match TRBD1. CDR3 length: 17 residues. Trimming at V came to 5 bases and at J to 4 bases, leaving 11 bases not matched to a gene. Germline loops: CDR1 LNHDA, CDR2 SQIVND (reference sequence). The CDR3 is CASSPRGGTGGFYGYTF. The CDR3 DNA follows: TGTGCCAGTAGTCCCCGGGGAGGGACAGGGGGCTTCTATGGCTACACCTTC.

In its sample, this clone was seen a few times. This chain joins TRBV18 and TRBJ2-1, with 11 positions matching TRBD2. Germline CDR1 KGHSH, CDR2 LQKENI. V lost 3 bases and J lost 8; bases outside the gene matches: 6. The CDR3 runs 15 residues. Here the CDR3 reads CASSPSTSGAYEQFF. CDR3 DNA: TGTGCCAGCTCACCCTCGACTAGCGGGGCGTATGAGCAGTTCTTC.

V and J are TRBV6-1 and TRBJ1-1, with D possibly matching TRBD1 (5 bases). The CDR3 extends over 14 amino acids. Germline V gives CDR1 MNHNS, CDR2 SASEGT. Trimming stripped 10 bases from V and 3 bases from J, with 18 bases between. CDR3 loop: CATLGGGIDTEAFF. CDR3 bases: TGTGCCACACTGGGGGGAGGGATTGACACTGAAGCTTTCTTT.

This clone has only a few counts. The chain joins TRBV6-5 to TRBJ1-5, with 10 bases that match TRBD1. Germline-derived CDR1 and CDR2 are MNHEY and SVGAGI. The CDR3 spans 15 residues. V was pared by 2 bases and J by 6 bases, with 4 bases of the junction left unmatched. The CDR3 region is CASSYLRTGGQPQHF. The CDR3 nucleotides read TGTGCCAGCAGTTACCTCCGGACAGGGGGTCAGCCCCAGCATTTT.

This clone came up a few times. The J gene is TRBJ2-7, the V gene TRBV13; 7 bases agree with TRBD1. The CDR3 is 16 residues long. The germline V gene has CDR1 PRHDT and CDR2 FYEKMQ (reference sequence). Germline trimming cut 4 bases from V and 2 bases from J; bases unmatched to any gene: 11. The CDR3 sequence: CASSYFGQANAYEQYF. Here the CDR3 DNA reads TGTGCCAGCAGCTATTTCGGACAGGCAAATGCCTACGAGCAGTACTTC. The full variable domain, its missing parts supplied by reference TRBV13 and TRBJ2-7, is AAGVIQSPRHLIKEKRETATLKCYPIPRHDTVYWYQQGPGQDPQFLISFYEKMQSDKGSIPDRFSAQQFSDYHSELNMSSLELGDSALYFCASSYFGQANAYEQYFGPGTRLTVT.

CDR3 DNA: TGCGCCAGCAGCCCGCACCCTTGGGGACAGGGGGCGCAGAACCCTAATGAAAAACTGTTTTTT. It yields the protein CASSPHPWGQGAQNPNEKLFF. This chain uses TRBV4-1 with TRBJ1-4; 12 bases line up with TRBD1. Trimming cost V 4 bases and J 3 bases; bases outside gene matches: 18. The CDR3 consists of 21 residues. Per the germline V gene, CDR1 is MGHRA and CDR2 is YSYEKL.

The J gene is TRBJ1-6, the V gene TRBV5-6; D is perhaps TRBD1 (6 bases). Per germline, CDR1 SGHDT and CDR2 YYEEEE. This CDR3 comprises 15 residues. Trimming took off 5 bases at V and 0 bases at J, with 9 bases between the two ends. CDR3 amino acids: CASRQGSSYNSPLHF. The CDR3 DNA follows: TGTGCCAGCAGGCAGGGGAGCTCCTATAATTCACCCCTCCACTTT. Complete variable domain (other parts from reference TRBV5-6 and TRBJ1-6): DAGVTQSPTHLIKTRGQQVTLRCSPKSGHDTVSWYQQALGQGPQFIFQYYEEEERQRGNFPDRFSGHQFPNYSSELNVNALLLGDSALYLCASRQGSSYNSPLHFGNGTRLTVT.

The rearrangement uses TRBV21-1 and TRBJ2-1; TRBD2, the D gene given by the table, was not confirmed from the DNA. TRBV21-1 constitutes a pseudogene. The CDR3 is 21 residues long. The CDR3 DNA follows: TGTGCCAGCAGCAAAGTGGACAGACTTGGGACTAGCGGGGGGCTTTACAATGAGCAGTTCTTC. Translated, it gives CASSKVDRLGTSGGLYNEQFF.

J is TRBJ2-1 and V is TRBV5-1, with TRBD2 identical over 10 bases. Per germline, CDR1 SGHRS and CDR2 YFSETQ. The CDR3 contains 15 residues. V gave up 4 bases and J gave up 7 bases; unmatched junction bases: 8. Here the CDR3 reads CASSREAGGGNEQFF. In DNA, the CDR3 is TGCGCCAGCAGCCGGGAAGCGGGGGGGGGTAATGAGCAGTTCTTC.

This clone was seen only once. The rearrangement joins TRBV4-3 to TRBJ2-2; D not certain. Trimming left V 0 bases short and J 3 bases short, with 11 bases between. The CDR3 is 16 residues long. Germline V gives CDR1 LGHNA, CDR2 YSLEER. CDR3 sequence (DNA): TGCGCCAGCAGCCAAGATTCACAGTTAGACACCGGGGAGCTGTTTTTT. Its protein is CASSQDSQLDTGELFF.

Remarks on this clone: The sample has other DNA sequences that encode this CDR3 too. CDR3 amino acids: CASSSRTSGGLQYF. CDR3 nucleotides: TGTGCCAGCAGCTCCAGGACTAGCGGGGGACTGCAGTACTTC. The rearrangement uses TRBV7-2 and TRBJ2-7; 13 bases line up with TRBD2. CDR3 size: 14 residues. V was pared by 4 bases and J by 9 bases, with 6 bases of the junction left unmatched. Germline values: CDR1 SGHTA, CDR2 FQGNSA.

The V call is TRBV7-2, the J call TRBJ2-7; 13 bases line up with TRBD2. The J segment lost 1 base and the V segment lost 5 bases, leaving 8 bases of the junction unmatched. The germline V gene encodes CDR1 SGHTA and CDR2 FQGNSA. The CDR3 has 17 residues. CDR3 residues: CASSPGLAGIQSYEQYF. The CDR3 bases are TGTGCCAGCAGCCCGGGACTAGCGGGGATTCAGTCCTACGAGCAGTACTTC.

This clone was observed a handful of times. The genes are TRBV5-1 and TRBJ1-1; D gene unclear. Between the trimmed V and J ends, which lost 2 bases and 1 base, there was a span of 6 bases. The CDR3 runs to 13 residues. Per the germline V gene, CDR1 is SGHRS and CDR2 is YFSETQ. The CDR3 protein is CASSLAPNTEAFF. The CDR3 nucleotides are TGCGCCAGCAGCTTAGCCCCGAACACTGAAGCTTTCTTT. The whole variable domain, filled in from reference TRBV5-1 and TRBJ1-1, reads KAGVTQTPRYLIKTRGQQVTLSCSPISGHRSVSWYQQTPGQGLQFLFEYFSETQRNKGNFPGRFSGRQFSNSRSEMNVSTLELGDSALYLCASSLAPNTEAFFGQGTRLTVV.

V gene TRBV7-9 combines with J gene TRBJ1-6; D is possibly TRBD1 (6 bases). Trimming stripped 3 bases from V and 9 bases from J, with 18 bases between. Germline assignment: CDR1 SEHNR and CDR2 FQNEAQ (reference sequence). This CDR3 is built from 16 residues. As DNA, the CDR3 is TGTGCCAGCAGCTTGGGCCTCACAGGGACGGGTTCACCCCTCCACTTT. It specifies CASSLGLTGTGSPLHF.

The rearrangement uses TRBV6-1 and TRBJ2-5; 9 bases align to TRBD1. Looked up from germline, CDR1 is MNHNS and CDR2 is SASEGT. The CDR3 totals 14 residues. With 4 bases clipped from V and 5 bases from J, the junction kept 5 bases outside the gene matches. The CDR3 DNA is TGTGCCAGCAGTGTGGACAGGGGTGGGGAGACCCAGTACTTC. This sequence encodes CASSVDRGGETQYF.

The chain joins TRBV5-1 to TRBJ2-7; 8 bases agree with TRBD1. The trim removed 2 bases at V and 7 bases at J, leaving 14 bases unmatched. Germline values: CDR1 SGHRS, CDR2 YFSETQ. CDR3 length equals 16 residues. The CDR3 here is CASSFSPAGGALEQYF. The CDR3 DNA reads TGCGCCAGCAGCTTTTCTCCGGCAGGGGGCGCCTTAGAGCAGTACTTC.

This sequence joins TRBV5-4 and TRBJ1-1; a weak D match, TRBD1 (6 bases). The V end lost 1 base, the J end lost 5 bases, and 15 bases lay between the germline ends. This CDR3 spans 15 amino acids. From germline, CDR1 is SGHNT and CDR2 YYREEE (reference sequence). CDR3 coding DNA: TGTGCCAGCAGCTTGAGGTTGGGAAGGGGGACTGAAGCTTTCTTT. This gives the protein CASSLRLGRGTEAFF.

CDR3 bases: TGTGCCAGCAGTTCGACTAGCGGGGGGGCTAGACAGTATTTT. It specifies CASSSTSGGARQYF. The chain links TRBV6-5 to TRBJ2-3; 14 bases match TRBD2. The CDR3 spans 14 residues. Germline loops: CDR1 MNHEY, CDR2 SVGAGI. Trimming removed 4 bases from V and 12 bases from J; junction bases left unmatched: 6.

The chain joins TRBV7-9 to TRBJ1-5; no firm D call. Germline V lookup: CDR1 SEHNR, CDR2 FQNEAQ (reference sequence). The CDR3 runs 12 residues. With 0 bases removed from V and 8 bases from J, the gap between germline ends came to 5 bases. In DNA form, the CDR3 reads TGTGCCAGCAGCTTAGCGCGGGAGCCCCAGCATTTT. Amino acids: CASSLAREPQHF.

In its sample, this clone was seen a few times. The rearrangement uses TRBV30 and TRBJ2-7; tentative D call: TRBD1 (5 bases). With 0 bases removed from V and 2 bases from J, the gap between germline ends came to 8 bases. CDR1 is GTSNPN and CDR2 is SVGIG in the germline V gene (reference sequence). The CDR3 covers 13 residues. The CDR3 is CAWSVREPYEQYF. CDR3 DNA: TGTGCCTGGAGTGTCAGGGAACCCTACGAGCAGTACTTC. The full variable domain, rest sourced from reference TRBV30 and TRBJ2-7, is SQTIHQWPATLVQPVGSPLSLECTVEGTSNPNLYWYRQAAGRGLQLLFYSVGIGQISSEVPQNLSASRPQDRQFILSSKKLLLSDSGFYLCAWSVREPYEQYFGPGTRLTVT.

The table lists this clone with a count of one. This sequence joins TRBV7-8 and TRBJ1-4; TRBD1 aligns across 9 bases. The CDR3 length is 14 residues. Trimming took 4 bases from V and 8 from J; bases not matched to a gene: 5. In germline, CDR1 is SGHVS, CDR2 FQNEAQ. CDR3 coding DNA: TGTGCCAGCAGCTCCGGGACAGGGTGGGAAAAACTGTTTTTT. Protein product: CASSSGTGWEKLFF.

The chain uses TRBV4-1 and TRBJ2-7; D possibly corresponds to TRBD1 (5 bases). CDR1 is MGHRA, CDR2 YSYEKL, per germline. The CDR3 covers 14 residues. The V and J ends lost 0 bases and 3 bases respectively, with 9 bases between them. CDR3 nucleotides: TGCGCCAGCAGCCAAGATCAAAGGGGCTACGAGCAGTACTTC. This gives the protein CASSQDQRGYEQYF.

This chain uses TRBV28 with TRBJ2-3, with D possibly matching TRBD2 (6 bases). The CDR3 runs 14 residues. V dropped 3 bases and J dropped 0 bases, with 7 bases sitting between them. Germline V gene sequence: CDR1 MDHEN, CDR2 SYDVKM. The CDR3, as DNA: TGTGCCAGCAGTTTGCGGGGAAGCACAGATACGCAGTATTTT. It is translated as CASSLRGSTDTQYF.

The J gene is TRBJ2-3, the V gene TRBV11-2; perhaps TRBD2 as D (6 bases). Germline V gives CDR1 SGHAT, CDR2 FQNNGV. The CDR3 spans 16 residues. V shed 7 bases and J shed 0 bases, with 17 bases lying between them. Written as DNA, the CDR3 is TGTGCCAGCACCATTGGGAGGTTTCCTAGCACAGATACGCAGTATTTT. This translates into CASTIGRFPSTDTQYF.

The chain couples TRBV10-3 to TRBJ2-1; TRBD2 might be the D (6 bases). V was cut by 5 bases and J by 9 bases, with 11 bases left in between. Germline-derived CDR1 and CDR2 are ENHRY and SYGVKD. This CDR3 has 12 residues. CDR3: CAISSNGGEQFF. The CDR3 coding sequence is TGTGCCATCAGTTCTAACGGGGGTGAGCAGTTCTTC.